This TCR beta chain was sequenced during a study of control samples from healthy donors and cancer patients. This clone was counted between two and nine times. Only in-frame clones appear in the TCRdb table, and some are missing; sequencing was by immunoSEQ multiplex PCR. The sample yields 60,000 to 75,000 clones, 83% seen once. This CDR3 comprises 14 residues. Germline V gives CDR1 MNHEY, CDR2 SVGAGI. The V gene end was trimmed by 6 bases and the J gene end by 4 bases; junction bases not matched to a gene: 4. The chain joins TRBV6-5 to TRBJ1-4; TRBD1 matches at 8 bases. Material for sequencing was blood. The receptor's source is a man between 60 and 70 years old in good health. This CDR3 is CASRVDRVNEKLFF. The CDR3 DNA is TGTGCCAGCAGGGTGGACAGGGTTAATGAAAAACTGTTTTTT.